The T cell receptor (beta chain) under discussion was sequenced for a study of regulatory T cells in long-lasting Graves disease. This sample's time point: persistent/refractory GD, antithyroid drugs over 5 years with positive TRAb. With RNA extracted from PBMCs as input, the TCR library was made. In its sample, this clonotype was seen many times. The antigen remains unidentified. Through Arm-PCR of CDR3 regions and iRepertoire HTBI primers, TCR beta libraries were built. In the original analysis: Identified across the samples were 62 TRBV segments and roughly 13 TRBJ segments. TCRdb passed the multiplex PCR reads through MiXCR, listing each CDR3 protein once. The V and J calls and clone size come from TCRdb's table, not from the authors' own analysis. The sample includes a few hundred thousand distinct CDR3 sequences, roughly 21% of them seen just once. Points from the study as a whole: Since the sample size was small, accuracy may have been reduced.

V was cut by 6 bases and J by 8 bases, with 8 bases left in between. CDR1 MNHNS and CDR2 SASEGT come from the germline V gene. The CDR3 spans 12 residues. The sample here was peripheral blood mononuclear cells (PBMCs), taken when the disease was refractory, from a patient treated with antithyroid drugs. The sequence was obtained from a female donor with Graves disease. The chain combines TRBV6-1 with TRBJ1-6, with D unclear. The CDR3 DNA reads as TGTGCCAGCAGGGACGGGTATTCACCCCTCCACTTT. Amino acid sequence: CASRDGYSPLHF.